This T cell receptor (beta chain) was obtained from a study of neurological immune-mediated disorders. V lost 3 bases and J 3 bases, leaving 20 bases between the germline ends. The V gene's germline CDR1 is SGHRS and CDR2 YFSETQ. CDR3 size: 17 residues. This clonotype occurred many times. Antigen specificity is unknown. The cDNA was generated by 5'RACE with 10-nucleotide random UMIs. From the 5' RACE reads, TCRdb called clonotypes with MiXCR, one entry per CDR3 protein. The data contain approximately 100,000 distinct CDR3 sequences, 3.5% of them singletons. Study-level findings and limits: A possible signature appeared as one related-CDR3 cluster, in which phylogenetic grouping placed the repertoires of 18 of 34 multiple sclerosis patients. No CDR3 amino acid sequences were shared by expanded clones across subjects, suggesting private repertoires in all groups. There was no clinical or MRI feature that showed an association with the multiple sclerosis repertoire cluster.

The sequence was collected from a woman aged 45-60 years with multiple sclerosis. This chain links TRBV5-1 with TRBJ2-3; D remains ambiguous. The sequenced sample was PBMCs. CDR3 protein: CASSSRRRSGGTDTQYF. In nucleotides, the CDR3 is TGCGCCAGCAGCTCGAGAAGGCGGTCGGGTGGGACAGATACGCAGTATTTT.